This passage covers 27 T cell receptor beta chains from one sample sequenced in a study of spatial heterogeneity in lung cancer (dated by TCRdb to between 2018 and 2021). On the study overall, not on this receptor specifically: A correlation was observed between the number of expanded intratumoral alpha and beta TCRs and the tumor nonsynonymous mutation count.

The antigens these receptors bind are not known. The time point label on this specimen signifies: sample taken at primary tumor resection. The method behind the library was 5' RACE. TCRdb shows the sequencer as NextSeq 500. TCRdb reanalyzed the raw reads on its own, using fastp at Q25 for trimming and MiXCR for clone calling, and kept in-frame beta chains. Identical CDR3 protein sequences are pooled into one entry, listed with their most common genes and DNA. This sample gives some 15,000 distinct CDR3 sequences in total; about 7% of them show up just once. The ten largest make up 8.9% of the sample. The sample was lung tumor tissue, taken at surgery. The receptors were gathered from a male donor with early-stage non-small cell lung cancer.

There are many counts of this clonotype. The DNA of the CDR3 is TGTGCCAGCAGCTTGGAATCTAGCACAGATACGCAGTATTTT. Translating it yields CASSLESSTDTQYF. The J gene is TRBJ2-3, the V gene TRBV5-4; D remains ambiguous. This CDR3 is 14 amino acids long. From germline, CDR1 is SGHNT and CDR2 YYREEE (reference sequence). Trimming shortened V by 0 bases and J by 0 bases, and 5 bases separated the two germline ends.

This chain links TRBV20-1 with TRBJ2-1; TRBD2 aligns across 10 bases. Germline CDR1 is DFQATT and CDR2 is SNEGSKA (reference sequence). The CDR3 is 15 residues long. Trimming took 2 bases from V and 4 from J; bases not matched to a gene: 5. As DNA, the CDR3 is TGCAGTGCTAGACATACTAGCGGGGTTTACAATGAGCAGTTCTTC. This encodes CSARHTSGVYNEQFF.

This clonotype was seen a few times. The V call is TRBV2, the J call TRBJ2-2; D is perhaps TRBD1 or TRBD2 (6 bases each). This CDR3 is 18 amino acids long. V lost 5 bases and J 0 bases, leaving 19 bases between the germline ends. In germline, CDR1 is SNHLY, CDR2 FYNNEI. The CDR3 DNA reads as TGTGCCAGCAGTCATCCTGTGGCAGGGGACTCGAACACCGGGGAGCTGTTTTTT. It is translated as CASSHPVAGDSNTGELFF.

V is TRBV30 and J is TRBJ2-3; D ambiguous. This CDR3 has 14 amino acids. CDR1 and CDR2 from the germline V gene are GTSNPN and SVGIG (reference sequence). The V end lost 1 base, the J end lost 2 bases, and 10 bases lay between the germline ends. The CDR3 reads CAWSAWGSTDTQYF. CDR3 bases: TGTGCCTGGAGTGCATGGGGATCCACAGATACGCAGTATTTT.

The chain carries TRBV20-1 and TRBJ2-1; perhaps TRBD1 as D (6 bases). This CDR3 comprises 15 residues. V was trimmed by 3 bases and J by 7 bases, leaving 19 bases between them. CDR1 DFQATT and CDR2 SNEGSKA come from the germline V gene (reference sequence). In DNA, the CDR3 is TGCAGTGCTAGCGCCCGACAGGCGTCGACAAATGAGCAGTTCTTC. This encodes CSASARQASTNEQFF.

The rearrangement uses TRBV20-1 and TRBJ1-1; no reliable D call. V lost 6 bases to trimming and J lost 0 bases, with 5 bases between them. This CDR3 has 11 amino acids. Germline V lookup: CDR1 DFQATT, CDR2 SNEGSKA (reference sequence). The CDR3 DNA is TGCAGTGCGCGGATGAACACTGAAGCTTTCTTT. Residues: CSARMNTEAFF.

This clonotype was counted many times. Here the CDR3 reads CASSRQKTGPGQPQHF. The DNA of the CDR3 is TGTGCCAGCTCACGACAGAAGACAGGGCCTGGACAGCCCCAGCATTTT. V usage is TRBV18 and J usage is TRBJ1-5; 7 bases align to TRBD1. Trimming removed 4 bases from V and 7 bases from J; junction bases left unmatched: 13. CDR3 length equals 16 residues. Germline CDR1 reads KGHSH; CDR2 reads LQKENI.

This chain connects TRBV11-2 to TRBJ1-2; TRBD1 might be the D (5 bases). In germline, CDR1 is SGHAT, CDR2 FQNNGV. The CDR3 spans 12 residues. With 5 bases removed from V and 8 bases from J, the gap between germline ends came to 12 bases. CDR3 coding DNA: TGTGCCAGCAGCCCGGGGGTGGCGGGCTACACCTTC. This gives the protein CASSPGVAGYTF.

This clonotype is termed medium-sized. This chain joins TRBV27 and TRBJ1-1; D unclear. Germline loops: CDR1 MNHEY, CDR2 SMNVEV (reference sequence). V lost 6 bases to trimming and J lost 0 bases, with 8 bases between them. The CDR3 has 13 amino acids. CDR3 in DNA: TGTGCCAGCAGAGGGATAGTGAACACTGAAGCTTTCTTT. This gives the protein CASRGIVNTEAFF.

This sequence joins TRBV2 and TRBJ2-7; D may be TRBD2 (7 bases). Trimming removed 7 bases from V and 7 bases from J, with 17 bases in between. The CDR3 consists of 13 residues. Germline CDR1 is SNHLY and CDR2 is FYNNEI. The CDR3 here is CASTEGGHLEQYV. CDR3 bases: TGTGCCAGCACCGAGGGGGGGCACCTAGAGCAGTACGTC.

J is TRBJ1-5 and V is TRBV4-1, with D perhaps TRBD1 (6 bases). Germline CDR1 MGHRA, CDR2 YSYEKL. The length of the CDR3 is 15 residues. Trimming cost V 0 bases and J 9 bases, with 15 bases left between them. The CDR3 nucleotides are TGCGCCAGCAGCCAAGATACGGGCAGGGGTAGGCCCCAGCATTTT. This sequence encodes CASSQDTGRGRPQHF.

The chain has TRBV12-3 or TRBV12-4 and TRBJ2-1; D uncertain. The CDR3 has 14 amino acids. V was trimmed by 4 bases and J by 8 bases, leaving 15 bases between them. CDR3 in amino acids: CASSSVGSRHEQFF. Here the CDR3 DNA reads TGTGCCAGCAGTTCCGTCGGTAGCCGCCATGAGCAGTTCTTC.

The V gene is TRBV4-2, the J gene TRBJ1-4; a possible D gene is TRBD1 (5 bases). Trimming removed 4 bases at V and 0 bases at J, with 9 bases between. This CDR3 has 15 residues. CDR1 and CDR2 from the germline V gene are LGHNA and YNFKEQ. Here the CDR3 DNA reads TGTGCCAGCAGCCTGGGACCGGCAACTAATGAAAAACTGTTTTTT. Protein: CASSLGPATNEKLFF.

Many counts were recorded for this clonotype. V usage is TRBV24-1 and J usage is TRBJ2-7; TRBD1 matches at 9 bases. Germline CDR1 and CDR2: KGHDR and SFDVKD. This CDR3 is built from 18 residues. Trimming cost V 3 bases and J 7 bases; bases outside gene matches: 18. DNA of the CDR3: TGTGCCACCAGTGATACACCGGGACAGGGAGCAAGTCTCGGGGAGCAGTACTTC. This encodes CATSDTPGQGASLGEQYF.

This clonotype was observed many times. The chain has TRBV20-1 and TRBJ1-4; D gene uncertain. The germline V gene has CDR1 DFQATT and CDR2 SNEGSKA (reference sequence). The CDR3 has 12 residues. V dropped 5 bases and J dropped 4 bases, with 8 bases sitting between them. In nucleotides, the CDR3 is TGCAGTGCTTATGGCCTTAATGAAAAACTGTTTTTT. This translates into CSAYGLNEKLFF.

This clonotype has a count of ten or more. The rearrangement links TRBV5-1 to TRBJ2-7; 12 bases line up with TRBD2. V lost 2 bases, J lost 2 bases, and 5 bases stayed unmatched. The length of the CDR3 is 16 residues. CDR1 and CDR2 from the germline V gene are SGHRS and YFSETQ. CDR3 loop: CASSFGRLAGAYEQYF. As DNA, the CDR3 is TGCGCCAGCAGCTTTGGCCGACTAGCGGGGGCCTACGAGCAGTACTTC.

This clonotype was seen ten or more times. This chain connects TRBV12-5 to TRBJ2-5, with no clear D. CDR1 and CDR2 from the germline V gene are LGHNT and FRNRAP. V was trimmed by 1 base and J by 1 base, leaving 7 bases between them. The CDR3 is 14 residues long. The CDR3 DNA is TGTGCTAGTGGTTTGGGTCAGACCCAAGAGACCCAGTACTTC. Amino acids: CASGLGQTQETQYF.

This clonotype was observed at least ten times. The CDR3 is CASSLSSGGHYNEQFF. The CDR3 bases are TGTGCCAGCAGCTTATCGAGCGGGGGGCACTACAATGAGCAGTTCTTC. The genes are TRBV7-2 and TRBJ2-1; 9 nucleotides agree with TRBD2. CDR1 and CDR2 (germline): SGHTA, FQGNSA. V was clipped by 2 bases and J by 3 bases; unmatched bases: 5. The CDR3 is 16 amino acids.

Ten or more counts support this clonotype. The rearrangement links TRBV29-1 to TRBJ1-2, with 10 bases that match TRBD1. Germline CDR1 is SQVTM and CDR2 is ANQGSEA. J gave up 3 bases and V 6 bases, and 1 base lay outside the gene matches. The CDR3 length is 12 residues. The CDR3 DNA reads as TGCAGCGTAGGACAGGGGGACTATGGCTACACCTTC. Translated: CSVGQGDYGYTF.

This clonotype is classed as medium-sized. The CDR3 DNA follows: TGTGCCAGCCGCATCGGACCCGGGAACAATTCACCCCTCCACTTT. Translating gives CASRIGPGNNSPLHF. The chain combines TRBV27 with TRBJ1-6; no firm D call. This CDR3 comprises 15 residues. The germline V gene encodes CDR1 MNHEY and CDR2 SMNVEV (reference sequence). The V and J ends lost 8 bases and 7 bases respectively, with 18 bases between them.

This clonotype is medium-sized in the sample. The chain couples TRBV20-1 to TRBJ1-5; D is uncertain. The CDR3 has 14 residues. Germline CDR1 reads DFQATT; CDR2 reads SNEGSKA (reference sequence). V lost 1 base to trimming and J lost 3 bases, with 10 bases between them. The CDR3 coding sequence is TGCAGTGCTAGAGCAGGTCGGATCAATCAGCCCCAGCATTTT. Its translation is CSARAGRINQPQHF.

Ten or more counts support this clonotype. This chain links TRBV7-6 with TRBJ2-1, with a possible D match to TRBD2 (5 bases). The ends were cut back, 5 bases at V and 0 bases at J, with 14 bases in the middle. This CDR3 spans 16 amino acids. Germline V lookup: CDR1 SGHVS, CDR2 FNYEAQ. The CDR3 DNA sequence: TGTGCCAGCAGCCCCCCAAGCGGAGCCTCCTACAATGAGCAGTTCTTC. This codes for CASSPPSGASYNEQFF.

This chain connects TRBV12-3 or TRBV12-4 to TRBJ2-7; 9 bases are shared with TRBD2. V shed 5 bases, J shed 7 bases, and the junction held 9 bases outside the gene matches. The CDR3 sequence is 14 residues long. The CDR3 region is CASSGLANLREQYF. For the CDR3, the DNA is TGTGCCAGCAGTGGACTAGCGAACCTACGGGAGCAGTACTTC.

This clonotype was recorded at least ten times. The chain links TRBV7-2 to TRBJ2-5; 12 bases are shared with TRBD2. The V segment lost 5 bases and the J segment 0 bases; nucleotides outside the gene matches: 4. Germline loops: CDR1 SGHTA, CDR2 FQGNSA. The length of the CDR3 is 16 residues. The CDR3 region is CASSLGLAGYQETQYF. CDR3 sequence (DNA): TGTGCCAGCAGCCTCGGACTAGCGGGATACCAAGAGACCCAGTACTTC.

This clonotype has more than one count but fewer than ten. The chain recombines TRBV11-3 with TRBJ1-1, with D unclear. Germline lookup yields CDR1 SGHNT and CDR2 YENEEA. The CDR3 runs to 13 residues. V shed 3 bases and J shed 1 base, with 6 bases lying between them. This chain's CDR3 is CASSLSRNTEAFF. The DNA for the CDR3 is TGTGCCAGCAGCTTGTCCCGGAACACTGAAGCTTTCTTT.

This clonotype has more than one count but fewer than ten. The chain uses TRBV20-1 and TRBJ2-5, with 14 bases fitting TRBD2. Germline CDR1 reads DFQATT; CDR2 reads SNEGSKA (reference sequence). The CDR3 extends over 14 amino acids. V trimming: 8 bases; J trimming: 6 bases; junction bases outside the gene matches: 8. CDR3 DNA: TGCAGTCCGGGACTAGCGGGAGTAGGGAAGACCCAGTACTTC. Translation gives CSPGLAGVGKTQYF.

This clonotype was recorded at least ten times. This chain connects TRBV7-7 to TRBJ1-1; TRBD1 is a possible D gene (5 bases). The CDR3 has 14 residues. V shed 5 bases and J shed 0 bases, with 10 bases lying between them. The germline gives CDR1 SSHAT, CDR2 FNYEAQ (reference sequence). CDR3 sequence reads: CASSVEDMNTEAFF. CDR3 bases: TGTGCCAGCAGCGTAGAGGACATGAACACTGAAGCTTTCTTT. The full variable domain, completed using reference TRBV7-7 and TRBJ1-1, is GAGVSQSPRYKVTKRGQDVTLRCDPISSHATLYWYQQALGQGPEFLTYFNYEAQPDKSGLPSDRFSAERPEGSISTLTIQRTEQRDSAMYRCASSVEDMNTEAFFGQGTRLTVV.